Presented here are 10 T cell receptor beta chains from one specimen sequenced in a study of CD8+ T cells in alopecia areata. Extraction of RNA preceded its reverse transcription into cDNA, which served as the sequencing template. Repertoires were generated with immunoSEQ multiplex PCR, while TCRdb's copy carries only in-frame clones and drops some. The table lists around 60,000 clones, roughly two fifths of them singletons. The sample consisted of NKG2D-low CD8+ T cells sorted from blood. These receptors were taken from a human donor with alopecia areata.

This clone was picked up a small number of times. CDR3 sequence (DNA): TGTGCCAGCAGCTCGGGACAGTCAAACACCGGGGAGCTGTTTTTT. Its protein product is CASSSGQSNTGELFF. The V and J genes are TRBV7-9 and TRBJ2-2; 7 nucleotides line up with TRBD1. Per the germline V gene, CDR1 is SEHNR and CDR2 is FQNEAQ (reference sequence). Trimming took 4 bases from V and 2 from J; bases not matched to a gene: 4. CDR3 length: 15 residues.

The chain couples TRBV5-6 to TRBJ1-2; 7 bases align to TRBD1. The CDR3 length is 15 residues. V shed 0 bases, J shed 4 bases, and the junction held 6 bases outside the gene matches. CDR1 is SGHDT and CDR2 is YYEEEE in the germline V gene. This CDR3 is CASSLGTQGIYGYTF. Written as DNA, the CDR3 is TGTGCCAGCAGCTTGGGTACACAGGGGATCTATGGCTACACCTTC.

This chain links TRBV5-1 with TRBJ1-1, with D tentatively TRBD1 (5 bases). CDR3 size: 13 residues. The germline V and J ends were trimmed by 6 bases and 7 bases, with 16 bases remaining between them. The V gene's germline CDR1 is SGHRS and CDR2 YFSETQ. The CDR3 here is CASNRGGKGEAFF. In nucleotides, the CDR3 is TGCGCCAGCAACCGGGGCGGGAAGGGTGAAGCTTTCTTT.

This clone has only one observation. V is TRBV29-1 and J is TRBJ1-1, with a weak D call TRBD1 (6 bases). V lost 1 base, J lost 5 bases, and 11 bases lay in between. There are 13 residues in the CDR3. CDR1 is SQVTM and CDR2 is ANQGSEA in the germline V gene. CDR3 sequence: CSVEGHRATEAFF. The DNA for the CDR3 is TGCAGCGTTGAAGGCCACAGGGCAACTGAAGCTTTCTTT.

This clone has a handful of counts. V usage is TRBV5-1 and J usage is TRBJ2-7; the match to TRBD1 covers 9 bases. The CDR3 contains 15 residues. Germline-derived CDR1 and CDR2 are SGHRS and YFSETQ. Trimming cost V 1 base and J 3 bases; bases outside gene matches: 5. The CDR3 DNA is TGCGCCAGCAGCTTGCCGGGACAGGGAATCTACGAGCAGTACTTC. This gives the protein CASSLPGQGIYEQYF.

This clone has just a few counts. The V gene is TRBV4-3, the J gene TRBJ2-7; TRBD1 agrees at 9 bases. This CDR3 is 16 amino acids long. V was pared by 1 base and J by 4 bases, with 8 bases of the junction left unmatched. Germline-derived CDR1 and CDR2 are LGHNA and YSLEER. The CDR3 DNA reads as TGCGCCAGCAGCCAAGGAACAGGGGGCGGTTGGTACGAGCAGTACTTC. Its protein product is CASSQGTGGGWYEQYF.

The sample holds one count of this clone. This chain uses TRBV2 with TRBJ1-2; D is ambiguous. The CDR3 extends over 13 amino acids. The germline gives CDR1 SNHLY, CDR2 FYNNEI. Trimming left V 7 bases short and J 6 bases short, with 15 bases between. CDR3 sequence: CASKYSHMDGYTF. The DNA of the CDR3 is TGTGCCAGCAAATACTCCCACATGGATGGCTACACCTTC.

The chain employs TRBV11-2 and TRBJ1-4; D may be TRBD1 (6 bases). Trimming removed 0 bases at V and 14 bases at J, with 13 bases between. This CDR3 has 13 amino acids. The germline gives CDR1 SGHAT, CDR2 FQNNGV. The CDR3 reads CASSLESATGLFF. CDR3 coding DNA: TGTGCCAGCAGCTTAGAGAGTGCGACAGGCCTGTTTTTT.

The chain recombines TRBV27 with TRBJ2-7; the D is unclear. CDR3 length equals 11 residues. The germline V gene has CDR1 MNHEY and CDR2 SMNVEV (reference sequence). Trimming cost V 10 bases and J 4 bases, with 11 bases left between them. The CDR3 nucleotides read TGTGCCACCCAATGGGGATACGAGCAGTACTTC. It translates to CATQWGYEQYF.

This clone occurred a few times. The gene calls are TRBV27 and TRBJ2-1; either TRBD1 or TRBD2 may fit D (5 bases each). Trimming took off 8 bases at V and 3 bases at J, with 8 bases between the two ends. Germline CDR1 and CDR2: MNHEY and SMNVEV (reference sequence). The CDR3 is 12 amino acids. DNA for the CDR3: TGTGCCAGCGGGGACCTCTACAATGAGCAGTTCTTC. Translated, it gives CASGDLYNEQFF.